This paragraph covers one T cell receptor (beta chain) sequence. Its antigen remains unidentified. TCRdb's copy holds only in-frame clones and misses some; the assay was immunoSEQ multiplex PCR. Here the sample spans tens of thousands of clones, roughly 81% being singletons. These data come from a study of OX40 agonist ivuxolimab in advanced cancers. Study background: The study gave patients intravenous ivuxolimab at 0.01 to 10 mg/kg every 2 weeks. Males comprised 75% to 90% of the group, whose mean age was approximately 61 years (range roughly 20 to 90).

Broader study findings: Low normalized T-cell clonal expansion was additionally recorded for some nonresponders. Undetermined was the antigen specificity of the expanded peripheral T cells.

Deletions cut 1 base from V and 5 bases from J, with 11 bases between. Germline V gene lookup returns CDR1 LNHDA and CDR2 SQIVND (reference sequence). The CDR3 is made up of 15 amino acids. This clonotype was obtained from an adult with an advanced solid tumor such as melanoma, head and neck, liver or kidney cancer. Sequencing was performed on CD4+ or CD8+ T cells sorted from blood, taken in a trial of the OX40 agonist ivuxolimab. The V and J genes are TRBV19 and TRBJ2-2; possible D gene TRBD1, 5 bases. CDR3 nucleotide sequence: TGTGCCAGTAGTATAGTAGGCAGGGATACCGGGGAGCTGTTTTTT. Amino acids: CASSIVGRDTGELFF.